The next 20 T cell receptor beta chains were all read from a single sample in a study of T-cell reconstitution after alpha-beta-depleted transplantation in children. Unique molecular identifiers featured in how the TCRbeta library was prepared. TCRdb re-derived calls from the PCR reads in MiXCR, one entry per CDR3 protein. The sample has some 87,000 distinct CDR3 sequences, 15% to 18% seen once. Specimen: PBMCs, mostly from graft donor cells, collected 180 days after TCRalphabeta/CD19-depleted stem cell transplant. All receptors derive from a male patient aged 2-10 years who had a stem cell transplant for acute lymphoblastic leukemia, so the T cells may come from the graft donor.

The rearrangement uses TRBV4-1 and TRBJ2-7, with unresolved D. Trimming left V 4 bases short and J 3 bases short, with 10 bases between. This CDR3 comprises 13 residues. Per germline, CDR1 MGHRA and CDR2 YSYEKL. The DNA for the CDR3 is TGCGCCAGCAGCCTGGATGGGTTCTACGAGCAGTACTTC. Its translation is CASSLDGFYEQYF.

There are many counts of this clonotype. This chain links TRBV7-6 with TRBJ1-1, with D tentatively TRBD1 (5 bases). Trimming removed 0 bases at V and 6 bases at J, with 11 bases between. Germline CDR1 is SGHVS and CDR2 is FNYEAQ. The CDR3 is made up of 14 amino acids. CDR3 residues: CASSLADRGAEAFF. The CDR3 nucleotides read TGTGCCAGCAGCTTAGCAGATCGGGGCGCTGAAGCTTTCTTT. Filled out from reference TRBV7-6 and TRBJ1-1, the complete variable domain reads GAGVSQSPRYKVTKRGQDVALRCDPISGHVSLYWYRQALGQGPEFLTYFNYEAQQDKSGLPNDRFSAERPEGSISTLTIQRTEQRDSAMYRCASSLADRGAEAFFGQGTRLTVV.

The CDR3, as DNA: TGCAGTGCTACTCGGGATACGCAGTATTTT. This codes for CSATRDTQYF. The chain couples TRBV20-1 to TRBJ2-3, with D unresolved. Germline values: CDR1 DFQATT, CDR2 SNEGSKA (reference sequence). Trimming cost V 4 bases and J 6 bases, with 5 bases left between them. CDR3 length: 10 amino acids.

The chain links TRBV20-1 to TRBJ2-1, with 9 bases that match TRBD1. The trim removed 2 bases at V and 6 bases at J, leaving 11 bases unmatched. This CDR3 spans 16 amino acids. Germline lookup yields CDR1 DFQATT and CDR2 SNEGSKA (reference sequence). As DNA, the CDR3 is TGCAGTGCTAGACGGGACAGGGCGGGAAAGGCCAATGAGCAGTTCTTC. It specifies CSARRDRAGKANEQFF.

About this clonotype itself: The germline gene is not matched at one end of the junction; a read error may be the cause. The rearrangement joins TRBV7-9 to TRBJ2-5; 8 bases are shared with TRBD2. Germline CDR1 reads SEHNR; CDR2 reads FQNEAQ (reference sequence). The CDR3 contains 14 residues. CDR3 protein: CASSIAGIQETQYF. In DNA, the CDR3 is TGTGCCAGCAGCATAGCGGGGATACAAGAGACCCAGTACTTC.

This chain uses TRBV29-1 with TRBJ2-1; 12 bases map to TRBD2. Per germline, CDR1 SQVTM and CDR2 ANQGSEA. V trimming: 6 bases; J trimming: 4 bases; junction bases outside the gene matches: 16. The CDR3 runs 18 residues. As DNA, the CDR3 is TGCAGCGTCAAACCTCTAGCGGGGGGGCGTGGGGCTTACAATGAGCAGTTCTTC. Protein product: CSVKPLAGGRGAYNEQFF.

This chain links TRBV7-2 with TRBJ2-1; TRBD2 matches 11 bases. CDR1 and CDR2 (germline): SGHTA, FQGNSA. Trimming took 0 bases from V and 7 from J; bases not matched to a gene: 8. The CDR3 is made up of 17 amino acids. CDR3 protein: CASSLAGTSGVANEQFF. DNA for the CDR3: TGTGCCAGCAGCTTAGCCGGGACTAGCGGTGTTGCTAATGAGCAGTTCTTC.

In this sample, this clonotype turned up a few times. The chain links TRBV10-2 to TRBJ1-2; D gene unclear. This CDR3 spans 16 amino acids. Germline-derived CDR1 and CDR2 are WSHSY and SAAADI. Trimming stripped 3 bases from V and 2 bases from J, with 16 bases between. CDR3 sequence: CASSDPRGTGNYGYTF. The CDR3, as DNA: TGCGCCAGCAGTGACCCCCGGGGAACGGGGAACTATGGCTACACCTTC.

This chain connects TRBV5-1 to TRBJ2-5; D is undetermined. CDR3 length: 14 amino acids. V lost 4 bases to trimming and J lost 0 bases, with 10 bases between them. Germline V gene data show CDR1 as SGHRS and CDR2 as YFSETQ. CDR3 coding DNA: TGCGCCAGCAGCGCGCGAAAAAACCAAGAGACCCAGTACTTC. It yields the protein CASSARKNQETQYF.

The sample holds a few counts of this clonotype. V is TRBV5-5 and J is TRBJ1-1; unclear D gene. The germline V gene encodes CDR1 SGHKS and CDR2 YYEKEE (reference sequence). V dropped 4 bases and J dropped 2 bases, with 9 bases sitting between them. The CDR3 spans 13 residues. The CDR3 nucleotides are TGTGCCAGCAGCCCTGCCTTTAACACTGAAGCTTTCTTT. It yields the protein CASSPAFNTEAFF.

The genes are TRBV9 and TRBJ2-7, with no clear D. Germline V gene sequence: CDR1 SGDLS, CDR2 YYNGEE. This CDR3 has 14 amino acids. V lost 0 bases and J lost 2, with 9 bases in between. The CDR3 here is CASSVATGAYEQYF. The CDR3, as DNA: TGTGCCAGCAGCGTAGCTACTGGAGCCTACGAGCAGTACTTC.

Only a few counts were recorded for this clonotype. The CDR3 loop is CASSGRDSTYEQYF. The CDR3 nucleotides are TGTGCCAGCAGCGGGCGGGACAGCACCTACGAGCAGTACTTC. V is TRBV7-6 and J is TRBJ2-7; maybe TRBD1 (7 bases). The CDR3 sequence is 14 residues long. Trimming cost V 5 bases and J 2 bases, with 13 bases left between them. The germline V gene has CDR1 SGHVS and CDR2 FNYEAQ.

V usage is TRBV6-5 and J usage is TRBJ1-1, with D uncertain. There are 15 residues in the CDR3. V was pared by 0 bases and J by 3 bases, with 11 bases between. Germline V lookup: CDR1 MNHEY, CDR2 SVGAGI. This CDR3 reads CASSYSGRPYTEAFF. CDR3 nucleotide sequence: TGTGCCAGCAGTTACTCAGGGAGACCCTACACTGAAGCTTTCTTT.

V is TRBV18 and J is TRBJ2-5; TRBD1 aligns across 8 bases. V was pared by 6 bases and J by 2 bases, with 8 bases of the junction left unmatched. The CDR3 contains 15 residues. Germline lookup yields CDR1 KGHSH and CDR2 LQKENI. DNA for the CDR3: TGTGCCAGCTCGTCCGGACAGGGTTCACAAGAGACCCAGTACTTC. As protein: CASSSGQGSQETQYF.

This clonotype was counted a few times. The CDR3 loop is CSARRQAINQPQHF. The CDR3 DNA reads TGCAGTGCTCGAAGACAGGCTATTAATCAGCCCCAGCATTTT. This chain uses TRBV20-1 with TRBJ1-5, with D perhaps TRBD1 (6 bases). The V gene lost 5 bases and the J gene lost 4 bases, with 15 bases spanning the gap. In germline, CDR1 is DFQATT, CDR2 SNEGSKA (reference sequence). The CDR3 is 14 amino acids.

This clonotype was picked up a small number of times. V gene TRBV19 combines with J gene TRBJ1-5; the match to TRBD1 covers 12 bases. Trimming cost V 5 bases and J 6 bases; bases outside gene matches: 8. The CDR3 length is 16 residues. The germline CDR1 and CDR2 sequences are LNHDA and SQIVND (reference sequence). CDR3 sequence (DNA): TGTGCCAGTAGTTTCGGGACAGGGGGCGGTGGTCAGCCCCAGCATTTT. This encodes CASSFGTGGGGQPQHF.

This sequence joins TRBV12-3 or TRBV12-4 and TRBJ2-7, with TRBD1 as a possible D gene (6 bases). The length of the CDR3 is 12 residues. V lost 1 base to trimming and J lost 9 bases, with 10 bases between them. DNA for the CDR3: TGTGCCAGCAGTTTAGTAAAAGGGGGGCAGTACTTC. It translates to CASSLVKGGQYF.

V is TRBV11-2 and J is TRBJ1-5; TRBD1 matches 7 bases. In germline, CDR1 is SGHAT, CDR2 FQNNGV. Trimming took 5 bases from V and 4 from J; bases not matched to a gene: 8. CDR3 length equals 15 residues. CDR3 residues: CASSPRGGWNQPQHF. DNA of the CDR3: TGTGCCAGCAGCCCAAGAGGGGGCTGGAATCAGCCCCAGCATTTT.

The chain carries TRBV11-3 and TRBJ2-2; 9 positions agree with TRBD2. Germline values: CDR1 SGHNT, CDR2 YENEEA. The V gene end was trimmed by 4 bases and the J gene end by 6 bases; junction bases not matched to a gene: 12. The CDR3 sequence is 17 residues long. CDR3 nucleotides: TGTGCCAGCAGCTCATTTGGGCGGGGGGGCTCCCCCGGGGAGCTGTTTTTT. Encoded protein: CASSSFGRGGSPGELFF.

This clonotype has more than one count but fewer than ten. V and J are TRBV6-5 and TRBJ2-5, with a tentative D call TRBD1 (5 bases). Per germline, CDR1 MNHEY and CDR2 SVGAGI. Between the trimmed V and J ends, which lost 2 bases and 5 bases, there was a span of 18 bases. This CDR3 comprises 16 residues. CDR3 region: CASSYGVGPKGETQYF. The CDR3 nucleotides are TGTGCCAGCAGTTACGGGGTAGGGCCAAAGGGGGAGACCCAGTACTTC.